Shown below are 29 T cell receptor beta chains from a single sample sequenced in a study of OX40 agonist ivuxolimab in advanced cancers. Assay: immunoSEQ multiplex PCR; the TCRdb copy retains only in-frame clones and omits some. The profile shows more than 75,000 clones, around nine tenths of them singletons. This specimen consisted of CD4+ or CD8+ T cells sorted from blood, obtained in a trial of the OX40 agonist ivuxolimab. These TCRs come from an adult with an advanced solid tumor such as melanoma, head and neck, liver or kidney cancer.

This rearrangement joins TRBV21-1 to TRBJ1-5; TRBD1 is the table's D call, not checked against the DNA. TRBV21-1 is reported as a pseudogene. CDR3 length: 13 residues. The chain's CDR3 is CASKDRYNQPQHF. DNA of the CDR3: TGTGCCAGCAAAGACAGGTACAATCAGCCCCAGCATTTT.

This clone showed up just a few times. As DNA, the CDR3 is TGCAGCGCAGTACGGGTTGGGAATGAGCAGTTCTTC. Translated, it gives CSAVRVGNEQFF. The chain joins TRBV29-1 to TRBJ2-1; D call uncertain. The CDR3 loop spans 12 amino acids. The V gene's germline CDR1 is SQVTM and CDR2 ANQGSEA. V was pared by 7 bases and J by 7 bases, with 14 bases between.

The chain is built from TRBV6-5 and TRBJ1-3; the D is unclear. Germline V gene sequence: CDR1 MNHEY, CDR2 SVGAGI. This CDR3 spans 15 amino acids. V dropped 2 bases and J dropped 2 bases, with 10 bases sitting between them. In DNA, the CDR3 is TGTGCCAGCAGTTACGGGGAGAAGGCTGGAAACACCATATATTTT. Translating it yields CASSYGEKAGNTIYF.

This sequence joins TRBV27 and TRBJ2-7, with D perhaps being TRBD1 or TRBD2 (6 bases each). Germline V gene sequence: CDR1 MNHEY, CDR2 SMNVEV (reference sequence). The CDR3 is made up of 15 amino acids. The germline V and J ends were trimmed by 3 bases and 0 bases, with 12 bases remaining between them. DNA for the CDR3: TGTGCCAGCAGTTTCTCGGGGGCCAGCTCCTACGAGCAGTACTTC. Translating it yields CASSFSGASSYEQYF.

The chain joins TRBV10-2 to TRBJ2-1, with D possibly being TRBD1 (5 bases). Germline V gene sequence: CDR1 WSHSY, CDR2 SAAADI. The CDR3 length is 15 residues. Trimming removed 3 bases at V and 0 bases at J, with 9 bases between. CDR3 in amino acids: CASSDQDNSYNEQFF. CDR3 nucleotide sequence: TGCGCCAGCAGTGATCAGGACAACTCCTACAATGAGCAGTTCTTC.

This rearrangement joins TRBV5-1 to TRBJ2-7; TRBD2 agrees at 7 bases. Germline values: CDR1 SGHRS, CDR2 YFSETQ. The trim removed 0 bases at V and 5 bases at J, leaving 2 bases unmatched. This CDR3 has 13 amino acids. The CDR3 spells CASSLGAGDEQYV. CDR3 bases: TGCGCCAGCAGCTTGGGGGCGGGAGACGAGCAGTACGTC.

This sequence joins TRBV7-2 and TRBJ1-2; unclear D gene. There are 12 residues in the CDR3. V lost 2 bases to trimming and J lost 8 bases, with 9 bases between them. Per the germline V gene, CDR1 is SGHTA and CDR2 is FQGNSA. As DNA, the CDR3 is TGTGCCAGCAGCTTATTGAACGGGGGCTACACCTTC. This encodes CASSLLNGGYTF.

The gene calls are TRBV5-6 and TRBJ1-2; a weak D match, TRBD1 (6 bases). The CDR3 extends over 14 amino acids. Between the trimmed V and J ends, which lost 5 bases and 8 bases, there was a span of 19 bases. Germline V gives CDR1 SGHDT, CDR2 YYEEEE. The CDR3: CASRARMGAVGYTF. The CDR3 DNA reads as TGTGCCAGCAGGGCTCGAATGGGGGCTGTGGGCTACACCTTC. Looking up the rest from reference TRBV5-6 and TRBJ1-2 gives the full variable domain: DAGVTQSPTHLIKTRGQQVTLRCSPKSGHDTVSWYQQALGQGPQFIFQYYEEEERQRGNFPDRFSGHQFPNYSSELNVNALLLGDSALYLCASRARMGAVGYTFGSGTRLTVV.

The chain employs TRBV27 and TRBJ2-3, with D perhaps matching TRBD1 or TRBD2 (7 bases each). The CDR3 extends over 15 amino acids. The V end was cut by 8 bases, the J end by 9 bases, with 24 bases between. In germline, CDR1 is MNHEY, CDR2 SMNVEV (reference sequence). As DNA, the CDR3 is TGTGCCAGCCGTCGGACAGGAACTAGCGCATCGACGCAGTATTTT. Amino acid sequence: CASRRTGTSASTQYF.

As for this clone: Other DNA sequences in the sample encode the same CDR3. The chain has TRBV18 and TRBJ1-6; no firm D call. This CDR3 is 14 amino acids long. Trimming left V 6 bases short and J 0 bases short, with 6 bases between. Germline-derived CDR1 and CDR2 are KGHSH and LQKENI. The CDR3 DNA reads TGTGCCAGCTCCCCTTCCTCCTATAATTCACCCCTCCACTTT. It translates to CASSPSSYNSPLHF.

The chain combines TRBV15 with TRBJ1-1, with 7 bases aligning to TRBD1. Germline V gene sequence: CDR1 LNHNV, CDR2 YYDKDF (reference sequence). CDR3 length: 16 residues. V trimming: 1 base; J trimming: 4 bases; junction bases outside the gene matches: 9. The CDR3 region has the DNA TGTGCCACCAGCAGAGCCCAGGGGGAGGGAAGCACTGAAGCTTTCTTT. Protein product: CATSRAQGEGSTEAFF. Based on the CDR3 plus reference TRBV15 and TRBJ1-1, the full variable domain is DAMVIQNPRYQVTQFGKPVTLSCSQTLNHNVMYWYQQKSSQAPKLLFHYYDKDFNNEADTPDNFQSRRPNTSFCFLDIRSPGLGDTAMYLCATSRAQGEGSTEAFFGQGTRLTVV.

This clone was seen once. The chain uses TRBV6-6 and TRBJ1-1; 10 nucleotides align to TRBD1. This CDR3 is 14 amino acids long. In germline, CDR1 is MNHNY, CDR2 SVGAGI (reference sequence). V was pared by 6 bases and J by 0 bases, with 1 base of the junction left unmatched. CDR3 bases: TGTGCCAGCAGCGACAGGGGGCTGAACACTGAAGCTTTCTTT. This codes for CASSDRGLNTEAFF.

The J gene is TRBJ2-7, the V gene TRBV7-9; 7 bases line up with TRBD1. The CDR3 consists of 14 residues. Trimming took 5 bases from V and 3 from J; bases not matched to a gene: 7. Germline V gives CDR1 SEHNR, CDR2 FQNEAQ (reference sequence). The CDR3 spells CASSLMGQIYEQYF. The CDR3 DNA sequence: TGTGCCAGCAGCCTTATGGGACAGATCTACGAGCAGTACTTC.

The chain's CDR3 is CASSLGTGTSQTDTQYF. The CDR3 DNA reads TGCGCCAGCAGCTTGGGGACCGGGACTAGTCAGACAGATACGCAGTATTTT. The V and J genes are TRBV5-1 and TRBJ2-3, with 8 bases matching TRBD2. The CDR3 totals 17 residues. Trimming cost V 0 bases and J 3 bases; bases outside gene matches: 9. The V gene's germline CDR1 is SGHRS and CDR2 YFSETQ.

J is TRBJ1-2 and V is TRBV9; maybe TRBD1 (5 bases). From germline, CDR1 is SGDLS and CDR2 YYNGEE. Trimming removed 0 bases at V and 4 bases at J, with 10 bases between. This CDR3 comprises 14 residues. The CDR3 coding sequence is TGTGCCAGCAGCGTAGAGCAGGGACCCTATGGCTACACCTTC. Protein product: CASSVEQGPYGYTF. Together with reference TRBV9 and TRBJ1-2, the CDR3 gives the full variable domain: DSGVTQTPKHLITATGQRVTLRCSPRSGDLSVYWYQQSLDQGLQFLIQYYNGEERAKGNILERFSAQQFPDLHSELNLSSLELGDSALYFCASSVEQGPYGYTFGSGTRLTVV.

This sequence joins TRBV6-1 and TRBJ1-2; 7 nucleotides match TRBD1. The CDR3 covers 15 residues. The junction had 7 bases not matched to a gene; V was cut back by 6 bases and J by 0 bases. CDR1 is MNHNS and CDR2 is SASEGT in the germline V gene. As DNA, the CDR3 is TGTGCCAGCAGCCTTCTGACAGGGACTAACTATGGCTACACCTTC. It yields the protein CASSLLTGTNYGYTF.

This clone has just a few counts. CDR3 sequence: CASTAGLEAYNEQFF. The CDR3 DNA reads as TGTGCCAGCACAGCGGGACTGGAAGCATACAATGAGCAGTTCTTC. The chain links TRBV4-2 to TRBJ2-1; 7 bases are shared with TRBD2. The ends lost 7 bases at V and 4 bases at J; junction bases unmatched: 10. CDR1 is LGHNA, CDR2 YNFKEQ, per germline. The CDR3 has 15 residues.

This rearrangement joins TRBV5-1 to TRBJ2-6; weak D call: TRBD2 (5 bases). V shed 2 bases and J shed 2 bases, with 11 bases lying between them. The germline CDR1 and CDR2 sequences are SGHRS and YFSETQ. The CDR3 length is 16 residues. CDR3 loop: CASSLNLLAGANVLTF. Written as DNA, the CDR3 is TGCGCCAGCAGCTTAAATTTACTAGCTGGGGCCAACGTCCTGACTTTC.

The V and J genes are TRBV19 and TRBJ1-2, with a tentative D call TRBD1 (6 bases). The ends were cut back, 4 bases at V and 8 bases at J, with 23 bases in the middle. The germline CDR1 and CDR2 sequences are LNHDA and SQIVND (reference sequence). This CDR3 has 16 amino acids. The CDR3 DNA is TGTGCCAGTAGTACTTTAACCTCTTCGGGGGCGAGGGGCTACACCTTC. Protein: CASSTLTSSGARGYTF.

V usage is TRBV6-6 and J usage is TRBJ2-5; 10 bases are a match to TRBD2. This CDR3 region has 16 residues. CDR1 is MNHNY and CDR2 is SVGAGI in the germline V gene (reference sequence). J was trimmed by 5 bases and V by 6 bases; bases with no gene match: 12. CDR3 residues: CASSPPPSGGRETQYF. The CDR3 nucleotides are TGTGCCAGCAGCCCCCCCCCTAGCGGGGGACGGGAGACCCAGTACTTC.

The rearrangement links TRBV4-1 to TRBJ1-4; D not resolved. CDR1 and CDR2 (germline): MGHRA, YSYEKL. This CDR3 spans 12 amino acids. Trimming shortened V by 3 bases and J by 10 bases, and 9 bases separated the two germline ends. The CDR3 region is CASSHPGGKLFF. CDR3 sequence (DNA): TGCGCCAGCAGCCATCCTGGAGGAAAACTGTTTTTT.

For this clone: This sample includes further DNA sequences coding for the same CDR3. The genes are TRBV6-5 and TRBJ2-3; the D call may be TRBD1 or TRBD2 (5 bases each). The germline V and J ends were trimmed by 6 bases and 6 bases, with 7 bases remaining between them. This CDR3 has 11 residues. Looked up from germline, CDR1 is MNHEY and CDR2 is SVGAGI. In nucleotides, the CDR3 is TGTGCCAGCAGGGGACCGGATACGCAGTATTTT. Translating gives CASRGPDTQYF.

The J gene is TRBJ1-4, the V gene TRBV30, with D perhaps TRBD1 (5 bases). The CDR3 contains 14 residues. The V end was cut by 1 base, the J end by 6 bases, with 12 bases between. Germline assignment: CDR1 GTSNPN and CDR2 SVGIG (reference sequence). Written as DNA, the CDR3 is TGTGCCTGGAGTGGAGGAGGGGCAGATGAAAAACTGTTTTTT. The encoded protein is CAWSGGGADEKLFF.

The CDR3 region has the DNA TGTGCCAGCAGTAAGGGACTAGCGGGGGGGAATGAGCAGTTCTTC. Its translation is CASSKGLAGGNEQFF. This chain links TRBV6-5 with TRBJ2-1; 16 nucleotides match TRBD2. Germline V gene sequence: CDR1 MNHEY, CDR2 SVGAGI. The CDR3 is 15 residues long. Trimming at V came to 5 bases and at J to 7 bases, leaving 2 bases not matched to a gene.

The chain combines TRBV5-8 with TRBJ1-2; D call uncertain. This CDR3 is built from 13 residues. Germline V gene sequence: CDR1 SGHTS, CDR2 YDEGEE. Trimming took off 0 bases at V and 4 bases at J, with 7 bases between the two ends. As DNA, the CDR3 is TGTGCCAGCAGCTTGGTGGGCAGCTATGGCTACACCTTC. Its translation is CASSLVGSYGYTF.

The V gene is TRBV18, the J gene TRBJ2-5; a possible D gene is TRBD1 (5 bases). Germline CDR1 is KGHSH and CDR2 is LQKENI. V lost 8 bases to trimming and J lost 1 base, with 11 bases between them. The CDR3 runs 13 residues. CDR3 in amino acids: CASADSLQETQYF. In nucleotides, the CDR3 is TGTGCCAGCGCCGACAGCCTCCAAGAGACCCAGTACTTC.

The chain links TRBV28 to TRBJ1-1; D gene unclear. Germline CDR1 MDHEN, CDR2 SYDVKM. The V and J ends lost 6 bases and 2 bases respectively, with 13 bases between them. The CDR3 is 14 residues long. Here the CDR3 DNA reads TGTGCCAGCAGCGGCGGGTCAGTAAACACTGAAGCTTTCTTT. It encodes CASSGGSVNTEAFF.

The CDR3 here is CASSLNPNTEAFF. The CDR3, as DNA: TGCGCCAGCAGCTTGAATCCGAACACTGAAGCTTTCTTT. V usage is TRBV5-1 and J usage is TRBJ1-1; D is unresolved. Per the germline V gene, CDR1 is SGHRS and CDR2 is YFSETQ. Deletions cut 1 base from V and 1 base from J, with 5 bases between. The CDR3 consists of 13 residues.

This chain uses TRBV2 with TRBJ2-4; D is possibly TRBD2 (5 bases). This CDR3 has 15 residues. CDR1 and CDR2 from the germline V gene are SNHLY and FYNNEI. The V gene lost 4 bases and the J gene lost 1 base, with 11 bases spanning the gap. CDR3 coding DNA: TGTGCCAGCAGTGGGTCCGGGATGGCCAAAAACATTCAGTACTTC. It codes for CASSGSGMAKNIQYF.